A selection of T cell receptor beta chains follows, all from one sample in a study of identifying expanded T cells in peripheral blood. This table comes from immunoSEQ multiplex PCR, and its TCRdb copy is limited to in-frame clones, with some not included. The sample gives some 120,000 clones, roughly 82% of which show up once; about 3.1% is in the top ten. Sequences were obtained from blood. The source is a person aged 18-70 years in good health. The CDR3 runs from the conserved cysteine through the conserved F or W. A D gene is named only where the DNA matches it firmly. Clone size appears in some rows only: once, few, many, or a class for an expanded clone.

TGCGCCAGCAGCTTGGCCACGGCTGACGGCGGCTACGCCTTC	CASSLATADGGYAF	TRBV5-1	TRBJ1-2	-	-
TGTGCCAGTAGTATGCGGCAAATTCAGGGGGTCCAGCCCCAGCATTTT	CASSMRQIQGVQPQHF	TRBV19	TRBJ1-5	TRBD1	-
TGCGCCAGCAGCTCGTGGGCGGGGGATTACAATGAGCAGTTCTTC	CASSSWAGDYNEQFF	TRBV5-1	TRBJ2-1	TRBD2	-
TGTGCCAGCAGTTCCAGGACAGGGTTCTCTGGCTACACCTTC	CASSSRTGFSGYTF	TRBV2	TRBJ1-2	TRBD1	few
TGCGCCAGCAGCCAAGGTACAGGGGTAGGTCAGCCCCAGCATTTT	CASSQGTGVGQPQHF	TRBV4-3	TRBJ1-5	TRBD1	-
TGCGCCAGCAGCCAAGATTTTGTCCAAGCTGGAAACACCATATATTTT	CASSQDFVQAGNTIYF	TRBV4-3	TRBJ1-3	-	-
TGCGCCAGCAGCCAAGATCCAATCACAACCCGGACTAGCGGGGGGGACGAGGATGAGCAGTTCTTC	CASSQDPITTRTSGGDEDEQFF	TRBV4-1	TRBJ2-1	TRBD2	-
TGTGCCAGCAGTTCCAGGACAGGGGGAGGAAACACCATATATTTT	CASSSRTGGGNTIYF	TRBV6-6	TRBJ1-3	TRBD1	-
TGCGCCAGCAGCTATGGTACTTTCGACAATGAGCAGTTCTTC	CASSYGTFDNEQFF	TRBV4-3	TRBJ2-1	-	-
TGTGCCAGTGACAGGGGAAACGGCAATCAGCCCCAGCATTTT	CASDRGNGNQPQHF	TRBV19	TRBJ1-5	TRBD1	few
TGTGCCAGCAGTTACTCGGCGGGTGGATCCTACGAGCAGTACTTC	CASSYSAGGSYEQYF	TRBV6-5	TRBJ2-7	-	-
TGCGCCAGCAGCTTGGGGACATCTGGAAACACCATATATTTT	CASSLGTSGNTIYF	TRBV5-1	TRBJ1-3	-	-
TGTGCCACCCATCAAACCGGGACAGGGGGGGAAAAACTGTTTTTT	CATHQTGTGGEKLFF	TRBV19	TRBJ1-4	TRBD1	-
TGTGCCACCAGGAGTAGGACGAACACCGGGGAGCTGTTTTTT	CATRSRTNTGELFF	TRBV6-5	TRBJ2-2	-	-
TGTGCCAGCAGTACGGGACTAGCGGGAGACGAGCAGTACTTC	CASSTGLAGDEQYF	TRBV6-5	TRBJ2-7	TRBD2	few
TGTGCCAGTAGTATCGGTGGGGGAGGGAGCTCCTACGAGCAGTACTTC	CASSIGGGGSSYEQYF	TRBV19	TRBJ2-7	TRBD2	-
TGTGCTAGTGGTTTTTCCCGGGACGGCCTCACTGAAGCTTTCTTT	CASGFSRDGLTEAFF	TRBV12-5	TRBJ1-1	-	-
TGTGCCAGCAGCCCGACTAGCGGGGGGCCAAGAGAGACCCAGTACTTC	CASSPTSGGPRETQYF	TRBV9	TRBJ2-5	TRBD2	-
TGTGCCAGTAGGGAGGGAGGACTTATTAAGCCCCAGCATTTT	CASREGGLIKPQHF	TRBV19	TRBJ1-5	-	few
TGTGCCAGCAGCTTGGGGGGTTATGGCTACACCTTC	CASSLGGYGYTF	TRBV5-6	TRBJ1-2	-	-
TGCAGCGTTGAAGTCTTTGAGGGTGCCGGAAACACCATATATTTT	CSVEVFEGAGNTIYF	TRBV29-1	TRBJ1-3	-	-
TGTGCCAGCAGCCCTACCGGGACAGGGTGGAATGAGCAGTTCTTC	CASSPTGTGWNEQFF	TRBV7-3	TRBJ2-1	TRBD1	-
TGTGCCAGCAACCACGACAGGGCTCAAGAGACCCAGTACTTC	CASNHDRAQETQYF	TRBV7-2	TRBJ2-5	TRBD1	-
TGTGCCAGCAGCTTGCCTGGGGCGGGCGGGGAGCTGTTTTTT	CASSLPGAGGELFF	TRBV5-6	TRBJ2-2	-	-
TGTGCCAGCACCTCAACCACAGATACGCAGTATTTT	CASTSTTDTQYF	TRBV25-1	TRBJ2-3	-	-
TGTGCCAGCAGCTTATGGGCACGCACAGATACGCAGTATTTT	CASSLWARTDTQYF	TRBV7-2	TRBJ2-3	-	-
TGTGCCAGCAGCCTGTCCCGGGGAATGTTGGACATTCAGTACTTC	CASSLSRGMLDIQYF	TRBV7-2	TRBJ2-4	-	once
TGCGCCAGCAGCTCTTACCTGTCCAGCTCCTACGAGCAGTACTTC	CASSSYLSSSYEQYF	TRBV5-1	TRBJ2-7	-	-
TGTGCCAGCAGTCGGGAGGGATGGGAGGCCCAGTACTTC	CASSREGWEAQYF	TRBV6-5	TRBJ2-5	TRBD2	-
TGTGCCAGCAGCCCACAGGTTATGAACACTGAAGCTTTCTTT	CASSPQVMNTEAFF	TRBV27	TRBJ1-1	-	-
TGTGCCAGCAGCAGGGGACCGGCCACTTTCTACGAGCAGTACTTC	CASSRGPATFYEQYF	TRBV7-6	TRBJ2-7	-	-
TGTGCCAGCAGCTTGGCGACAGGGAGCCAGTACTTC	CASSLATGSQYF	TRBV5-8	TRBJ2-5	TRBD1	-
TGTGCCAGCAGCTTGGACACCGGAGAAGACGGGGGCCAAGCTTTCTTT	CASSLDTGEDGGQAFF	TRBV5-4	TRBJ1-1	-	-
TGTGCCAGCAGCTTAACATCCGGACAGGCCACCTACTACACCTATGGCTACACCTTC	CASSLTSGQATYYTYGYTF	TRBV7-8	TRBJ1-2	TRBD1	-
TGCGCCAGCAGCTGGCGTTCGGGACAGGGCAGCACAGATACGCAGTATTTT	CASSWRSGQGSTDTQYF	TRBV5-1	TRBJ2-3	TRBD1	-
TGTGCCAGTAGTATATCCGGGGGAACGACAGATACGCAGTATTTT	CASSISGGTTDTQYF	TRBV19	TRBJ2-3	-	-
TGCGCCAGCAGCCAAGTACAGGAGTCGTCGACTGAAGCTTTCTTT	CASSQVQESSTEAFF	TRBV4-1	TRBJ1-1	-	once
TGTGCCAGCAGCTTAAGGCAGGGAACGGGTAGGAATGAGCAGTTCTTC	CASSLRQGTGRNEQFF	TRBV7-2	TRBJ2-1	-	-
TGTGCCAGCAGTTATGATCTTAGTCAGCCCCAGCATTTT	CASSYDLSQPQHF	TRBV6-5	TRBJ1-5	-	-
TGTGCCAGCAGTTACTCCCCGACAGAACAAGAGACCCAGTACTTC	CASSYSPTEQETQYF	TRBV6-5	TRBJ2-5	-	-
TGTGCCTGGAATGGAGGGACGGCTAATGAAAAACTGTTTTTT	CAWNGGTANEKLFF	TRBV30	TRBJ1-4	-	-